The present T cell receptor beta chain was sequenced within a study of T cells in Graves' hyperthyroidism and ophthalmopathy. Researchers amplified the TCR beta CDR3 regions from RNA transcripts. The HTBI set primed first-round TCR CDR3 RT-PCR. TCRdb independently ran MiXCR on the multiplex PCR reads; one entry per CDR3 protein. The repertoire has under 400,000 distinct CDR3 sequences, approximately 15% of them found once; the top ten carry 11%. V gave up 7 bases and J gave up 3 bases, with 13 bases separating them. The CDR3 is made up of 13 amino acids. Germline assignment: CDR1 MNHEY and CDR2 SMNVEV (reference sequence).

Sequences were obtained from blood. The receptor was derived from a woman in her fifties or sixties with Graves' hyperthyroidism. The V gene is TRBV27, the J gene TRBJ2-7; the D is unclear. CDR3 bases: TGTGCCAGCACCCCAGCCAATCACTACGAGCAGTACTTC. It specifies CASTPANHYEQYF.